This is a list of T cell receptor beta chains from one sample in a study of CD8 T cells in ankylosing spondylitis. MiXCR, run by TCRdb on the 5' RACE reads, gives a single entry per CDR3 protein. The data show 200,000 to 300,000 distinct CDR3 sequences, roughly 8.2% seen once. Material: blood, either unsorted or a sorted T cell fraction (not recorded which). The receptors originated from a female donor with ankylosing spondylitis or in good health (not recorded which). The CDR3 runs from the conserved cysteine through the conserved F or W. Fields, in order: D gene, J gene, clone size, V gene, CDR3 protein, CDR3 DNA. The D gene is left open where the match is weak. The listing skips clone size in some rows; elsewhere it reads once, few, many or a size class.

TRBD2 TRBJ2-7 NA TRBV4-1 CASSPLADGSGEQYF TGCGCCAGCAGCCCACTAGCGGACGGGTCAGGGGAGCAGTACTTC
NA TRBJ2-2 many TRBV25-1 CASSEFGIASGSGELFF TGTGCCAGCAGTGAATTTGGAATAGCGAGTGGCTCCGGGGAGCTGTTTTTT
TRBD2 TRBJ2-5 many TRBV11-2 CASSPGTSLMETQYF TGTGCCAGCAGCCCGGGGACTAGTCTGATGGAGACCCAGTACTTC
TRBD2 TRBJ2-7 many TRBV27 CASSWDGGNYEQYF TGTGCCAGCAGTTGGGACGGGGGGAACTACGAGCAGTACTTC
TRBD1 TRBJ1-1 few TRBV7-9 CASSVSQGARTEAFF TGTGCCAGCAGCGTAAGTCAGGGGGCGCGGACTGAAGCTTTCTTT
NA TRBJ2-5 few TRBV7-3 CASSHHGGPQETQYF TGTGCCAGCAGCCATCACGGAGGGCCACAAGAGACCCAGTACTTC
NA TRBJ2-3 many TRBV3-1 CASSRSLADRTDTQYF TGTGCCAGCAGCCGCTCACTAGCGGACAGGACGGATACGCAGTATTTT
NA TRBJ1-2 many TRBV20-1 CSARGLDGRYGYTF TGCAGTGCTAGGGGATTGGACGGACGATATGGCTACACCTTC
TRBD2 TRBJ2-1 few TRBV30 CAWVTSGSYNEQFF TGTGCCTGGGTGACTAGCGGCTCCTACAATGAGCAGTTCTTC
NA TRBJ1-3 many TRBV12-3/TRBV12-4 CASSWGSGNTIYF TGTGCCAGCAGTTGGGGATCTGGAAACACCATATATTTT
NA TRBJ2-7 many TRBV12-3/TRBV12-4 CASRRIPSYEQYF TGTGCCAGCCGGAGAATACCGTCCTACGAGCAGTACTTC
NA TRBJ1-1 many TRBV5-1 CASSLDVVNTEAFF TGCGCCAGCAGCTTGGATGTGGTGAACACTGAAGCTTTCTTT
TRBD2 TRBJ2-2 many TRBV11-2 CASRGLAGAGELFF TGTGCCAGCAGGGGACTAGCGGGAGCCGGGGAGCTGTTTTTT
NA TRBJ1-3 NA TRBV2 CALSLDPGGNRAGNTIYF TGTGCCCTCAGTTTGGACCCCGGAGGAAACCGGGCTGGAAACACCATATATTTT
NA TRBJ2-3 many TRBV21-1 CASRTSGRTDTQYF TGTGCCAGCAGGACTAGCGGCCGCACAGATACGCAGTATTTT
TRBD2 TRBJ2-5 few TRBV11-2 CASSLDRGLAGETQYF TGTGCCAGCAGCTTAGATAGGGGACTAGCGGGAGAGACCCAGTACTTC
NA TRBJ1-2 many TRBV2 CASSAAGTEYGYTF TGTGCCAGCAGTGCTGCCGGGACGGAATATGGCTACACCTTC
NA TRBJ2-1 many TRBV24-1 CATSGGDGYNEQFF TGTGCCACCAGTGGCGGGGACGGCTACAATGAGCAGTTCTTC
TRBD2 TRBJ2-7 many TRBV20-1 CSAMIKRGGVISYEQYF TGCAGTGCTATGATAAAACGCGGGGGAGTTATCTCCTACGAGCAGTACTTC
TRBD2 TRBJ2-5 NA TRBV7-2 CASSPDSSGRETQYF TGTGCCAGCAGCCCCGATTCTAGCGGACGGGAGACCCAGTACTTC
NA TRBJ1-2 many TRBV28 CASSSGIGYTF TGTGCCAGCAGTTCAGGGATCGGCTACACCTTC
TRBD2 TRBJ2-3 many TRBV4-3 CASSQEALAGGRTDTQYF TGCGCCAGCAGCCAAGAAGCCCTAGCGGGAGGTCGCACAGATACGCAGTATTTT
NA TRBJ1-1 many TRBV5-1 CASSHRDRAFEAFF TGCGCCAGCAGTCACCGGGACCGGGCCTTTGAAGCTTTCTTT
NA TRBJ1-5 NA TRBV7-8 CASSLGQSSNQSQHF TGTGCCAGCAGCTTAGGGCAGTCTAGCAATCAGTCCCAGCATTTT
NA TRBJ2-7 many TRBV5-1 CASSLGGRAGHEQYF TGCGCCAGCAGCTTGGGAGGCAGGGCGGGACACGAGCAGTACTTC
NA TRBJ2-7 NA TRBV4-3 CASSQEGHEQYF TGCGCCAGCAGCCAAGAAGGGCACGAGCAGTACTTC
TRBD1 TRBJ1-6 many TRBV20-1 CSARDPGGTYNSPLHF TGCAGTGCTAGAGACCCAGGGGGCACCTATAATTCACCCCTCCACTTT
TRBD2 TRBJ2-1 many TRBV4-3 CASSRRLAGGPREQFF TGCGCCAGCAGCCGCCGACTAGCGGGAGGGCCTAGGGAGCAGTTCTTC
NA TRBJ2-2 NA TRBV7-2 CASSFGLAENTGELFF TGTGCCAGCAGCTTTGGGTTAGCGGAGAACACCGGGGAGCTGTTTTTT
NA TRBJ2-2 NA TRBV7-9 CASRGTPTGELFF TGTGCCAGCAGGGGGACTCCCACCGGGGAGCTGTTTTTT
NA TRBJ2-3 many TRBV20-1 CSAGGSRSDTQYF TGCAGCGCTGGTGGCAGTAGGTCAGATACGCAGTATTTT
NA TRBJ2-5 many TRBV18 CASSPAGETQYF TGTGCCAGCTCACCGGCGGGGGAGACCCAGTACTTC
NA TRBJ1-1 NA TRBV3-1 CASSQLYGKGAFF TGTGCCAGCAGCCAACTCTACGGGAAAGGAGCTTTCTTT
NA TRBJ2-7 many TRBV12-5 CASGRARSYEQYF TGTGCTAGTGGGAGAGCACGCTCCTACGAGCAGTACTTC
NA TRBJ1-1 many TRBV3-1 CASSRTGNTEAFF TGTGCCAGCAGCCGAACAGGGAACACTGAAGCTTTCTTT
NA TRBJ2-7 many TRBV7-8 CASSLLSVPGRAYEQYF TGTGCCAGCAGCTTATTGTCCGTGCCAGGTCGGGCCTACGAGCAGTACTTC
NA TRBJ1-2 many TRBV29-1 CSVWAGLANYGYTF TGCAGCGTTTGGGCGGGACTCGCTAACTATGGCTACACCTTC
TRBD1 TRBJ1-2 many TRBV28 CASSTGDREPPYGYTF TGTGCCAGCAGCACCGGGGACAGGGAGCCCCCCTATGGCTACACCTTC
TRBD2 TRBJ2-1 few TRBV20-1 CSARDGLANEQFF TGCAGTGCTAGAGATGGACTAGCCAATGAGCAGTTCTTC
NA TRBJ1-4 many TRBV20-1 CSARAFEKLFF TGCAGTGCTCGGGCCTTTGAAAAACTGTTTTTT
NA TRBJ2-1 many TRBV20-1 CSARFVNEQFF TGCAGTGCTAGGTTTGTGAATGAGCAGTTCTTC
NA TRBJ2-7 many TRBV6-1 CASSLGRWEQYF TGTGCCAGCAGTCTGGGACGTTGGGAGCAGTACTTC
TRBD2 TRBJ2-3 many TRBV7-2 CASSLRLLAGVVDTQYF TGTGCCAGCAGCTTACGGCTACTAGCGGGAGTCGTAGATACGCAGTATTTT
NA TRBJ2-1 many TRBV14 CASSQDEYNEQFF TGTGCCAGCAGCCAAGATGAGTACAATGAGCAGTTCTTC